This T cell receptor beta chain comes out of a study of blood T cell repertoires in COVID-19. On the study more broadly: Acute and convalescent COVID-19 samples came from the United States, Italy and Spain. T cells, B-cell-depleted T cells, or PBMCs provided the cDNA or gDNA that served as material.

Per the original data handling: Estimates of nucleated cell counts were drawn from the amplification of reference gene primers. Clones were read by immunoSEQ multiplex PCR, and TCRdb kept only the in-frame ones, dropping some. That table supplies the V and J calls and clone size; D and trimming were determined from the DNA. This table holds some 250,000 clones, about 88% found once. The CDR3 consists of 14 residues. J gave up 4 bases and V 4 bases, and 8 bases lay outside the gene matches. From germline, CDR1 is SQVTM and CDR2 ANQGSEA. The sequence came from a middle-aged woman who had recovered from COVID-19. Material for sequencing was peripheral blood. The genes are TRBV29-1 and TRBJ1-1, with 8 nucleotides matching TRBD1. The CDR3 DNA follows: TGCAGCGTTGGGGTCCGAGACAGGGGCACTGAAGCTTTCTTT. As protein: CSVGVRDRGTEAFF. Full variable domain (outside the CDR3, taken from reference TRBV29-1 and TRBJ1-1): SAVISQKPSRDICQRGTSLTIQCQVDSQVTMMFWYRQQPGQSLTLIATANQGSEATYESGFVIDKFPISRPNLTFSTLTVSNMSPEDSSIYLCSVGVRDRGTEAFFGQGTRLTVV.